The clone carrying this T cell receptor (beta chain) has only a few counts. No antigen is known for it. This entry comes from a study of identical twins. Whole-study findings and limits: Invariant cells of the MAIT and iNKT types might have partly distorted the zero-insertion analyses. Beta out-of-frame twin sharing showed a weaker excess.

The V and J ends lost 3 bases and 2 bases respectively, with 7 bases between them. CDR3 length: 13 amino acids. Germline V gene lookup returns CDR1 DFQATT and CDR2 SNEGSKA (reference sequence). Using its own MiXCR run on the 5' RACE reads, TCRdb lists one record per CDR3 protein. Altogether some 240,000 distinct CDR3 sequences are present, about 8.3% being singletons, with the ten largest covering less than 4%. These same data were also listed under a study on yellow fever vaccine responses in identical twins.

V gene TRBV20-1 combines with J gene TRBJ2-2, with no clear D. Sequenced: CD8+ T cells sorted from blood. The receptor's source is a young woman in good health. CDR3 nucleotides: TGCAGTGCTAGCACAGCTAACACCGGGGAGCTGTTTTTT. Its translation: CSASTANTGELFF.